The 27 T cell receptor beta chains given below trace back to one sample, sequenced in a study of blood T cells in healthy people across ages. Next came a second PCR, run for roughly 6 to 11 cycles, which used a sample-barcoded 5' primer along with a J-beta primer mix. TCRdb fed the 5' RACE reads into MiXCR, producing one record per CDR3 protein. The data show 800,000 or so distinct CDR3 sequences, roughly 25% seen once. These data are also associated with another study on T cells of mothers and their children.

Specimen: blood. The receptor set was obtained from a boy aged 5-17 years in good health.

Written as DNA, the CDR3 is TGTGCCACCAGCAGAGGACCGGACAACTATGGCTACACCTTC. Protein product: CATSRGPDNYGYTF. The chain uses TRBV15 and TRBJ1-2; D gene uncertain. The CDR3 totals 14 residues. Germline CDR1 is LNHNV and CDR2 is YYDKDF (reference sequence). Trimming took 1 base from V and 2 from J, leaving 8 bases between them.

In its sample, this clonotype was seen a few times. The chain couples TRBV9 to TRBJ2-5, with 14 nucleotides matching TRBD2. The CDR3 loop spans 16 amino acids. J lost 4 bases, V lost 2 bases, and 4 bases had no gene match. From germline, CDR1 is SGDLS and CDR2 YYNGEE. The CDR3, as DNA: TGTGCCAGCAGCGTTGGGACTAGCGGGAGCCTAGAGACCCAGTACTTC. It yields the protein CASSVGTSGSLETQYF.

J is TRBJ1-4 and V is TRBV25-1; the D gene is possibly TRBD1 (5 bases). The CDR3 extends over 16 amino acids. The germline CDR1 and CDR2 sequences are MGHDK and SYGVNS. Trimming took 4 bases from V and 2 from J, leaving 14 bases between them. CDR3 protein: CASSGRGGRTNEKLFF. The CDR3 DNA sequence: TGTGCCAGCAGTGGGAGGGGAGGAAGGACTAATGAAAAACTGTTTTTT.

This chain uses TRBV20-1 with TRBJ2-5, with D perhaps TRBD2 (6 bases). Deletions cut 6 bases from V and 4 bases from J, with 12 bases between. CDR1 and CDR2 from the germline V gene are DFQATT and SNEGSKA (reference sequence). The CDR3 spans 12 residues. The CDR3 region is CSAAPGGETQYF. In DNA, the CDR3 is TGCAGTGCAGCCCCCGGGGGAGAGACCCAGTACTTC.

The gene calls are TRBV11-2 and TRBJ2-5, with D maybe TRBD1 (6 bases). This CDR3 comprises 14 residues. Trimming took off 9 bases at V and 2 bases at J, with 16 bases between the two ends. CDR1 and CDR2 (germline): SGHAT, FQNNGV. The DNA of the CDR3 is TGTGCCAGTCAGGGGCCCCTGGAGCAAGAGACCCAGTACTTC. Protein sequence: CASQGPLEQETQYF.

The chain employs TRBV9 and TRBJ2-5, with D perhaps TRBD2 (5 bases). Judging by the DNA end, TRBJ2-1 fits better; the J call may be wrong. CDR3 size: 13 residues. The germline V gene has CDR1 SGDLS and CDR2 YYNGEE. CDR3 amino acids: CASSVATGSEQFF. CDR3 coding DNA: TGTGCCAGCAGCGTAGCTACGGGGAGTGAGCAGTTCTTC.

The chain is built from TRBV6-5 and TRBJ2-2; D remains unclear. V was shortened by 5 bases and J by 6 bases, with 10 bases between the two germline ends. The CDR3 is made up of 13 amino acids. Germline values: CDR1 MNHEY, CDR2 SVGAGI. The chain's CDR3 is CASSILYAGELFF. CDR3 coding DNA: TGTGCCAGCAGTATACTTTACGCCGGGGAGCTGTTTTTT.

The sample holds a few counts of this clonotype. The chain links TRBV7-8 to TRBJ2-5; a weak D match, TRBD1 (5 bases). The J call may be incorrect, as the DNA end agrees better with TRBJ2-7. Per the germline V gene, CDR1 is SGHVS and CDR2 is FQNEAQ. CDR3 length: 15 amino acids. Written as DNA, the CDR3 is TGTGCCAGCAGCTTAGCCCAAACAGGTGCCTACGAGCAGTACTTC. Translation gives CASSLAQTGAYEQYF.

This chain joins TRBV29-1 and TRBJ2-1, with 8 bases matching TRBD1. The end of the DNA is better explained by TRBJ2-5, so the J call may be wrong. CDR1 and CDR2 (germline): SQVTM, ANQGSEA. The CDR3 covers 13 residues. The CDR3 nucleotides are TGCAGTGGACAGGGCCCAACCCGAGAGACCCAGTACTTC. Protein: CSGQGPTRETQYF.

For the CDR3, the DNA is TGTGCCAGCAGTATTACAGCGGGCATCTCCTACAATGAGCAGTTCTTC. Its protein is CASSITAGISYNEQFF. The chain is built from TRBV6-6 and TRBJ2-1; D may be TRBD2 (6 bases). This CDR3 is built from 16 residues. The germline gives CDR1 MNHNY, CDR2 SVGAGI (reference sequence). The germline V and J ends were trimmed by 5 bases and 0 bases, with 14 bases remaining between them.

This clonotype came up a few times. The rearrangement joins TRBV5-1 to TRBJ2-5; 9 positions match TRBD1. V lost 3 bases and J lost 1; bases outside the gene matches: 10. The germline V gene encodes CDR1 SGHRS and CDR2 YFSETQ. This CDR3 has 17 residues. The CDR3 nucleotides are TGCGCCAGCAGCTCTGGGACAGGGTGGGAGGGCCAAGAGACCCAGTACTTC. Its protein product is CASSSGTGWEGQETQYF.

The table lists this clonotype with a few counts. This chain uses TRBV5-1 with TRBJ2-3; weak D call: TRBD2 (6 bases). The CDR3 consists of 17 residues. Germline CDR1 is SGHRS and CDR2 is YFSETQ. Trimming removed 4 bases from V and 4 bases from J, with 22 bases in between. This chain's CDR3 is CASSLPFSWRDSDTQYF. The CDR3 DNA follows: TGCGCCAGCAGCCTCCCCTTCTCCTGGAGGGACTCAGATACGCAGTATTTT. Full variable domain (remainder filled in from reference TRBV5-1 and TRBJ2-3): KAGVTQTPRYLIKTRGQQVTLSCSPISGHRSVSWYQQTPGQGLQFLFEYFSETQRNKGNFPGRFSGRQFSNSRSEMNVSTLELGDSALYLCASSLPFSWRDSDTQYFGPGTRLTVL.

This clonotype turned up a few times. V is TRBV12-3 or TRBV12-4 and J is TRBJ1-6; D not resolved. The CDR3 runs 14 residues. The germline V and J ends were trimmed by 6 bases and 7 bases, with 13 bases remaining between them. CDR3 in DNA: TGTGCCAGCAGCCTCTTATACGGAAATTCACCCCTCCACTTT. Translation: CASSLLYGNSPLHF.

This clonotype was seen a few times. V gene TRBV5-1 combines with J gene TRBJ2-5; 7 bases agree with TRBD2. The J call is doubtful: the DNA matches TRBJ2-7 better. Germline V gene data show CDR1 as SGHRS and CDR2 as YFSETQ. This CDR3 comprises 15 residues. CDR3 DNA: TGCGCCAGCAGCTCGACCTGGGGGGGTACCTACGAGCAGTACTTC. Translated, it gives CASSSTWGGTYEQYF.

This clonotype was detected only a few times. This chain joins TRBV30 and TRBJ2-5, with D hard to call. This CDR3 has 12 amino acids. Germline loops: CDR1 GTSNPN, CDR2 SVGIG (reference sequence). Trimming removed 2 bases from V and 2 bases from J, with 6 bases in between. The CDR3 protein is CAWSLVQETQYF. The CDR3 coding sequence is TGTGCCTGGAGTCTTGTACAAGAGACCCAGTACTTC.

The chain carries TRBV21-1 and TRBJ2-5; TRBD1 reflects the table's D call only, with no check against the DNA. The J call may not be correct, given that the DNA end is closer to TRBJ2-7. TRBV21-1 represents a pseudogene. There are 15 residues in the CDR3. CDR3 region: CASSNSLGDPYEQYF. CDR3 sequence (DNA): TGTGCCAGCAGCAACTCGTTGGGGGACCCCTACGAGCAGTACTTC.

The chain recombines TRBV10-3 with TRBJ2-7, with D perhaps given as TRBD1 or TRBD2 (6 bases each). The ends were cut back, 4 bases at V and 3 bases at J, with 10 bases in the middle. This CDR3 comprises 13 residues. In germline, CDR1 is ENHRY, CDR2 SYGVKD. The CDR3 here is CAISGGGGYEQYF. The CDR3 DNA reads TGTGCCATCAGTGGTGGAGGGGGCTACGAGCAGTACTTC.

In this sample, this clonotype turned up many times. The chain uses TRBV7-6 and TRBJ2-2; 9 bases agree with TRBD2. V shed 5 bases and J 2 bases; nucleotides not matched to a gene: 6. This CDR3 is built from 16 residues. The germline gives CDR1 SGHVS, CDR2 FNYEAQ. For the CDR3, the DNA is TGTGCCAGCAGCCACATGACTAGCGGAAACACCGGGGAGCTGTTTTTT. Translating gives CASSHMTSGNTGELFF.

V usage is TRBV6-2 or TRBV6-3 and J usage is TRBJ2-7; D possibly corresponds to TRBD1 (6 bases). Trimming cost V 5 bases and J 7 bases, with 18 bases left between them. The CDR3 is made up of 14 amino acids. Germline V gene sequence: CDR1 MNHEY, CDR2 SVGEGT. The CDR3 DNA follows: TGTGCCAGCAGTCGGGATGGGACAACAAGGGAGCAGTACTTC. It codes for CASSRDGTTREQYF.

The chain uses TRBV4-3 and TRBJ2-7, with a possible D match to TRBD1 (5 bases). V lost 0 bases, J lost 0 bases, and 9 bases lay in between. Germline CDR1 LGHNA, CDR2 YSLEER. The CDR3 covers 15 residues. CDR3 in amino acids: CASSQEGLGSYEQYF. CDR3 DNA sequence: TGCGCCAGCAGCCAAGAGGGGCTTGGCTCCTACGAGCAGTACTTC.

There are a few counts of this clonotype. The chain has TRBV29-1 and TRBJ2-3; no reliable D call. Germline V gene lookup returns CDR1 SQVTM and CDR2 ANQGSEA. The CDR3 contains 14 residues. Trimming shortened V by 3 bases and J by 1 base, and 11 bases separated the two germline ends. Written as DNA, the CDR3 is TGCAGCGTTGACTCCCACAGCCGCACAGATACGCAGTATTTT. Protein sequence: CSVDSHSRTDTQYF.

The CDR3 loop reads CASSPKQGVMTDTQYF. Written as DNA, the CDR3 is TGTGCCAGCAGCCCAAAACAGGGGGTTATGACAGATACGCAGTATTTT. This chain uses TRBV7-6 with TRBJ2-3; the match to TRBD1 covers 8 bases. After removal of 5 bases from V and 3 bases from J, the junction contained 10 bases not matched to a gene. There are 16 residues in the CDR3. Germline V lookup: CDR1 SGHVS, CDR2 FNYEAQ. Variable domain in full (rest from reference TRBV7-6 and TRBJ2-3): GAGVSQSPRYKVTKRGQDVALRCDPISGHVSLYWYRQALGQGPEFLTYFNYEAQQDKSGLPNDRFSAERPEGSISTLTIQRTEQRDSAMYRCASSPKQGVMTDTQYFGPGTRLTVL.

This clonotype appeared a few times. The CDR3 protein is CSARDHGDLTDTQYF. The CDR3 coding sequence is TGCAGTGCTAGAGATCATGGGGATCTCACAGATACGCAGTATTTT. The chain combines TRBV20-1 with TRBJ2-3; D is unresolved. This CDR3 region has 15 residues. CDR1 is DFQATT, CDR2 SNEGSKA, per germline (reference sequence). With 0 bases removed from V and 2 bases from J, the gap between germline ends came to 12 bases.

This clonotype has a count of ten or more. CDR3 amino acids: CASSSGQGMNTEAFF. The CDR3 DNA reads as TGTGCCAGCAGCAGCGGACAGGGAATGAACACTGAAGCTTTCTTT. The chain couples TRBV7-3 to TRBJ1-1, with TRBD1 matching 8 bases. Germline assignment: CDR1 SGHTA and CDR2 FQGTGA. J gave up 0 bases and V 5 bases, and 5 bases lay outside the gene matches. The CDR3 length is 15 residues.

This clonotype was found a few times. The CDR3 protein is CASSFLGAVDDRTREQFF. The CDR3 coding sequence is TGTGCCAGCAGCTTCTTGGGGGCTGTTGACGACAGAACCAGGGAGCAGTTCTTC. The chain couples TRBV7-9 to TRBJ2-1; a weak D match, TRBD1 (6 bases). The CDR3 consists of 18 residues. Looked up from germline, CDR1 is SEHNR and CDR2 is FQNEAQ (reference sequence). V lost 3 bases and J lost 10, with 28 bases in between.

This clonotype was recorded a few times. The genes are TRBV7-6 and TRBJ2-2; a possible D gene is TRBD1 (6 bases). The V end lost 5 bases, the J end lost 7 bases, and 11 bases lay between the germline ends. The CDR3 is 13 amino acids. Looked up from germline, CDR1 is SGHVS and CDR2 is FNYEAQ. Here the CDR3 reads CASSRDTVGELFF. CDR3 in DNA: TGTGCCAGCAGCCGGGACACCGTCGGGGAGCTGTTTTTT. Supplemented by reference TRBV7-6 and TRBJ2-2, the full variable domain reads GAGVSQSPRYKVTKRGQDVALRCDPISGHVSLYWYRQALGQGPEFLTYFNYEAQQDKSGLPNDRFSAERPEGSISTLTIQRTEQRDSAMYRCASSRDTVGELFFGEGSRLTVL.

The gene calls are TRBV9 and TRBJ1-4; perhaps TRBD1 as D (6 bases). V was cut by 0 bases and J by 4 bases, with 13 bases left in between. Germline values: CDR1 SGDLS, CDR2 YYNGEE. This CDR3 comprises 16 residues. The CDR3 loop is CASSVEAGTYNEKLFF. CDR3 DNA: TGTGCCAGCAGCGTAGAGGCGGGGACATATAATGAAAAACTGTTTTTT.